Below, 24 T cell receptor beta chains from the same sample are listed, as sequenced in a study of cytomegalovirus exposure and HLA in healthy donors. The protocol was immunoSEQ multiplex PCR, while the TCRdb copy is restricted to in-frame clones and leaves out a portion. The sample consists of 60,000 to 85,000 clones, about 94% of them appearing once. Sequencing was carried out using PBMCs. Receptors were obtained from a man younger than 35 in good health and CMV-seropositive.

This chain connects TRBV28 to TRBJ2-1, with D possibly matching TRBD2 (6 bases). Germline assignment: CDR1 MDHEN and CDR2 SYDVKM. Trimming took off 6 bases at V and 8 bases at J, with 17 bases between the two ends. This CDR3 comprises 14 residues. The CDR3 loop is CASRSSGGPDEQFF. Here the CDR3 DNA reads TGTGCCAGCAGGTCCTCAGGAGGGCCGGATGAGCAGTTCTTC.

The CDR3 region is CASSESGVREQFF. The CDR3, as DNA: TGTGCCAGCAGTGAATCGGGGGTCAGGGAGCAGTTCTTC. This sequence joins TRBV2 and TRBJ2-1, with D possibly matching TRBD2 (6 bases). Deletions cut 2 bases from V and 10 bases from J, with 12 bases between. This CDR3 region has 13 residues. Germline CDR1 and CDR2: SNHLY and FYNNEI.

The table lists this clone with a count of one. The chain has TRBV28 and TRBJ2-5; 7 bases fit TRBD2. V was pared by 6 bases and J by 4 bases, with 8 bases of the junction left unmatched. CDR3 size: 14 residues. Per the germline V gene, CDR1 is MDHEN and CDR2 is SYDVKM. The CDR3 here is CASSLIGGTETQYF. The CDR3 DNA reads TGTGCCAGCAGCCTCATCGGGGGGACAGAGACCCAGTACTTC. The full variable domain, completed using reference TRBV28 and TRBJ2-5, is DVKVTQSSRYLVKRTGEKVFLECVQDMDHENMFWYRQDPGLGLRLIYFSYDVKMKEKGDIPEGYSVSREKKERFSLILESASTNQTSMYLCASSLIGGTETQYFGPGTRLLVL.

As to this clone: The sample has other DNA sequences that encode this CDR3 too. This chain uses TRBV27 with TRBJ1-1; D is uncertain. The CDR3 runs 13 residues. Germline CDR1 MNHEY, CDR2 SMNVEV (reference sequence). Trimming took 5 bases from V and 1 from J, leaving 8 bases between them. CDR3 in DNA: TGTGCCAGCAGTCCCCGGGAGAACACTGAAGCTTTCTTT. It translates to CASSPRENTEAFF.

V is TRBV11-3 and J is TRBJ2-7; D remains ambiguous. With 0 bases removed from V and 3 bases from J, the gap between germline ends came to 9 bases. CDR1 is SGHNT, CDR2 YENEEA, per germline. The CDR3 is 14 amino acids. The CDR3 loop is CASSLDSLFYEQYF. Here the CDR3 DNA reads TGTGCCAGCAGCTTAGATTCTCTATTCTACGAGCAGTACTTC.

This chain uses TRBV18 with TRBJ2-6; possible D gene TRBD2, 5 bases. Trimming pared 3 bases from V and 4 bases from J, leaving 7 bases between. CDR3 length: 14 residues. Germline V gene data show CDR1 as KGHSH and CDR2 as LQKENI. CDR3 protein: CASSPGSGANVLTF. The DNA of the CDR3 is TGTGCCAGCTCACCGGGGAGCGGGGCCAACGTCCTGACTTTC.

V usage is TRBV18 and J usage is TRBJ2-7; D unclear. The CDR3 is made up of 16 amino acids. CDR1 and CDR2 (germline): KGHSH, LQKENI. The germline V and J ends were trimmed by 0 bases and 0 bases, with 12 bases remaining between them. The CDR3 DNA follows: TGTGCCAGCTCACCACCGGCTAGTTTGGCCTCCTACGAGCAGTACTTC. This gives the protein CASSPPASLASYEQYF.

The gene calls are TRBV2 and TRBJ1-4; possible D gene TRBD1, 5 bases. Trimming shortened V by 6 bases and J by 8 bases, and 13 bases separated the two germline ends. The CDR3 is made up of 13 amino acids. The germline V gene encodes CDR1 SNHLY and CDR2 FYNNEI. The CDR3 sequence: CASRTRWGEKLFF. The CDR3 nucleotides read TGTGCCAGCAGGACGAGGTGGGGCGAAAAACTGTTTTTT.

This chain uses TRBV28 with TRBJ2-2, with D unclear. This CDR3 comprises 15 residues. Germline CDR1 and CDR2: MDHEN and SYDVKM. V was trimmed by 2 bases and J by 1 base, leaving 8 bases between them. The CDR3 coding sequence is TGTGCCAGCAGTTTAGATTCAGGGAACACCGGGGAGCTGTTTTTT. Its translation: CASSLDSGNTGELFF. Together with reference TRBV28 and TRBJ2-2, the CDR3 gives the full variable domain: DVKVTQSSRYLVKRTGEKVFLECVQDMDHENMFWYRQDPGLGLRLIYFSYDVKMKEKGDIPEGYSVSREKKERFSLILESASTNQTSMYLCASSLDSGNTGELFFGEGSRLTVL.

The chain has TRBV10-3 and TRBJ2-1; 9 positions agree with TRBD2. The junction had 3 bases not matched to a gene; V was cut back by 0 bases and J by 3 bases. This CDR3 has 16 residues. Germline V gene data show CDR1 as ENHRY and CDR2 as SYGVKD. The CDR3 protein is CAISESTSGLYNEQFF. The CDR3 coding sequence is TGTGCCATCAGTGAGTCTACTAGCGGGCTCTACAATGAGCAGTTCTTC.

This sequence joins TRBV6-1 and TRBJ1-5, with D perhaps matching TRBD1 (5 bases). The ends were cut back, 1 base at V and 7 bases at J, with 14 bases in the middle. The CDR3 has 15 residues. CDR1 and CDR2 (germline): MNHNS, SASEGT. The chain's CDR3 is CASSEVRRVRQPQHF. The CDR3 DNA reads TGTGCCAGCAGTGAAGTGCGCAGGGTTCGCCAGCCCCAGCATTTT.

The chain combines TRBV30 with TRBJ2-7, with TRBD2 as a possible D gene (6 bases). This CDR3 is built from 14 residues. V was cut by 5 bases and J by 0 bases, with 14 bases left in between. The V gene's germline CDR1 is GTSNPN and CDR2 SVGIG (reference sequence). DNA for the CDR3: TGTGCCTGGGCTAGGCGGGAATACTCCTACGAGCAGTACTTC. Translation gives CAWARREYSYEQYF.

The chain couples TRBV5-4 to TRBJ2-7, with TRBD1 matching over 7 bases. Germline V lookup: CDR1 SGHNT, CDR2 YYREEE (reference sequence). The CDR3 consists of 12 residues. V gave up 4 bases and J gave up 8 bases; unmatched junction bases: 6. The CDR3 reads CASSADRAKQYF. CDR3 bases: TGTGCCAGCAGCGCCGACAGGGCGAAGCAGTACTTC.

This sequence joins TRBV18 and TRBJ2-7, with 11 bases aligning to TRBD1. Germline V gives CDR1 KGHSH, CDR2 LQKENI. Losses at the gene ends were 2 bases for V and 8 bases for J; bases not matched to a gene: 20. This CDR3 is 19 amino acids long. The CDR3 DNA reads TGTGCCAGCTCACCAGGGACAGGGGGACTGTCGCTTTCTCTCCGTAAGCAGTACTTC. Translation gives CASSPGTGGLSLSLRKQYF. The full variable domain, rest sourced from reference TRBV18 and TRBJ2-7, is NAGVMQNPRHLVRRRGQEARLRCSPMKGHSHVYWYRQLPEEGLKFMVYLQKENIIDESGMPKERFSAEFPKEGPSILRIQQVVRGDSAAYFCASSPGTGGLSLSLRKQYFGPGTRLTVT.

The chain recombines TRBV5-1 with TRBJ2-7; possibly TRBD2 for D (6 bases). CDR1 SGHRS and CDR2 YFSETQ come from the germline V gene. The ends were cut back, 1 base at V and 4 bases at J, with 21 bases in the middle. CDR3 length: 17 residues. The CDR3 DNA sequence: TGCGCCAGCAGCTTGTTGCCGGGGGTGTCTGCCTTTTACGAGCAGTACTTC. Translating it yields CASSLLPGVSAFYEQYF.

CDR3 sequence reads: CASSLYRGLTEAFF. Written as DNA, the CDR3 is TGTGCCAGCAGCTTATACAGGGGGCTAACTGAAGCTTTCTTT. V is TRBV11-2 and J is TRBJ1-1; 9 nucleotides agree with TRBD1. The CDR3 runs to 14 residues. V was pared by 2 bases and J by 5 bases, with 3 bases of the junction left unmatched. The germline gives CDR1 SGHAT, CDR2 FQNNGV.

This rearrangement joins TRBV9 to TRBJ2-5; D possibly corresponds to TRBD1 (6 bases). The V gene's germline CDR1 is SGDLS and CDR2 YYNGEE. The CDR3 is 15 residues long. Trimming took 4 bases from V and 2 from J, leaving 15 bases between them. CDR3 amino acids: CASSTLGTGQETQYF. CDR3 DNA sequence: TGTGCCAGCAGCACACTCGGTACAGGGCAAGAGACCCAGTACTTC.

V gene TRBV9 combines with J gene TRBJ2-1; D perhaps matches TRBD2 (6 bases). Germline V CDR1 and CDR2: SGDLS, YYNGEE. There are 13 residues in the CDR3. V was pared by 3 bases and J by 8 bases, with 12 bases between. As DNA, the CDR3 is TGTGCCAGCAGCGGGACGGCTAGCGATGAGCAGTTCTTC. This gives the protein CASSGTASDEQFF. Supplemented by reference TRBV9 and TRBJ2-1, the full variable domain reads DSGVTQTPKHLITATGQRVTLRCSPRSGDLSVYWYQQSLDQGLQFLIQYYNGEERAKGNILERFSAQQFPDLHSELNLSSLELGDSALYFCASSGTASDEQFFGPGTRLTVL.

The V call is TRBV28, the J call TRBJ1-5; a weak D match, TRBD1 (6 bases). V was clipped by 8 bases and J by 6 bases, with 14 bases between them. This CDR3 has 13 residues. The germline gives CDR1 MDHEN, CDR2 SYDVKM. This CDR3 is CASGGDMSQPQHF. Written as DNA, the CDR3 is TGTGCCAGCGGGGGGGACATGAGTCAGCCCCAGCATTTT.

The chain links TRBV5-1 to TRBJ1-5; the match to TRBD1 covers 7 bases. The germline V gene encodes CDR1 SGHRS and CDR2 YFSETQ. CDR3 size: 17 residues. The trim removed 0 bases at V and 0 bases at J, leaving 6 bases unmatched. The CDR3 DNA reads TGCGCCAGCAGCTTGGGGGGGACAGAAGATAGCAATCAGCCCCAGCATTTT. Protein: CASSLGGTEDSNQPQHF.

J is TRBJ2-7 and V is TRBV7-2; 9 bases fit TRBD1. Germline CDR1 is SGHTA and CDR2 is FQGNSA. The CDR3 runs to 16 residues. Germline trimming cut 4 bases from V and 5 bases from J; bases unmatched to any gene: 12. The CDR3, as DNA: TGTGCCAGCAGCTCAGACAGGGGGTATCCCAGGGACGAGCAGTACTTC. It encodes CASSSDRGYPRDEQYF.

The chain uses TRBV5-4 and TRBJ2-7; 11 bases align to TRBD2. Germline CDR1 SGHNT, CDR2 YYREEE (reference sequence). This CDR3 contains 14 residues. After removal of 2 bases from V and 6 bases from J, the junction contained 4 bases not matched to a gene. The CDR3 DNA reads as TGTGCCAGCAGCTTTACTAGCGGGAGTCTCGAGCAGTACTTC. This codes for CASSFTSGSLEQYF.

The gene calls are TRBV9 and TRBJ2-7; maybe TRBD1 (7 bases). CDR3 length: 14 residues. CDR1 SGDLS and CDR2 YYNGEE come from the germline V gene. V was cut by 2 bases and J by 0 bases, with 9 bases left in between. CDR3 amino acids: CASSVRDSSYEQYF. Written as DNA, the CDR3 is TGTGCCAGCAGCGTGCGGGACAGCTCCTACGAGCAGTACTTC.

This sequence joins TRBV9 and TRBJ2-3; 7 bases are shared with TRBD1. Trimming at V came to 0 bases and at J to 0 bases, leaving 1 base not matched to a gene. Germline assignment: CDR1 SGDLS and CDR2 YYNGEE. The CDR3 totals 15 residues. DNA for the CDR3: TGTGCCAGCAGCGTAGAGGGGGCTAGCACAGATACGCAGTATTTT. It specifies CASSVEGASTDTQYF.